The entry below describes one TCR beta chain. Its antigen is not identified. Germline-derived CDR1 and CDR2 are KGHSH and LQKENI. V lost 0 bases, J lost 4 bases, and 6 bases lay in between. The CDR3 totals 14 residues. This record belongs to a study of radiotherapy plus CTLA-4 blockade in lung cancer. Study-wide context: Of the patients, 15% to 20% showed objective responses and approximately 34% attained disease control. Study-level findings and limits: There was expansion of tumor-derived TCR clones in blood after radiotherapy plus ipilimumab. Early blood T cell clone dynamics, with interferon-beta, were reported to best predict response.

Sequenced by immunoSEQ multiplex PCR; TCRdb stores in-frame clones only, minus some. The sample holds tens of thousands of clones, around 86% seen once. The sample consisted of peripheral blood, taken from a patient treated with radiotherapy plus ipilimumab. This chain joins TRBV18 and TRBJ1-4; D call uncertain. The receptor comes from a human donor with non-small cell lung cancer that progressed on radiotherapy plus ipilimumab. CDR3 sequence reads: CASSPPSSNEKLFF. The CDR3 DNA is TGTGCCAGCTCACCACCGAGCAGTAATGAAAAACTGTTTTTT.